Below, 14 T cell receptor beta chains from the same sample are listed, as sequenced in a study of post-analysis software for immune sequencing data (dated by TCRdb to about 2015). Library method: PCR. Instrument used: Illumina HiSeq 2500. Unique molecular identifiers were incorporated into TCR beta cDNA libraries to reduce PCR and sequencing biases. TCRdb handled the public reads itself, with Q25 trimming in fastp and clone calling in MiXCR, and kept productive beta chains. Rows with a matching CDR3 protein are joined into one entry that keeps the most common DNA and genes. The sample table contains about 150,000 distinct CDR3 sequences; only one count was recorded for roughly 31% of them. The ten largest make up less than 1.6% of the sample. No cognate antigen is known for these TCRs. Here is what the overall study found, with its caveats: Significantly higher frequencies in patients than in controls were found for a handful of TRBV segments, including TRBV5-6, TRBV5-1 and TRBV20-1.

The sequenced material came from blood. The receptors were gathered from a girl aged 5 to 17 with multiple sclerosis.

Here the CDR3 reads CASSDSWAGGGYTF. The CDR3 DNA is TGTGCCAGCAGTGATTCGTGGGCGGGGGGTGGCTACACCTTC. V usage is TRBV28 and J usage is TRBJ1-2, with D perhaps TRBD1 (5 bases). Trimming removed 5 bases from V and 7 bases from J, with 17 bases in between. This CDR3 is 14 amino acids long. CDR1 MDHEN and CDR2 SYDVKM come from the germline V gene.

In this sample, this clonotype turned up many times. The chain uses TRBV20-1 and TRBJ2-7, with TRBD2 identical over 9 bases. V was pared by 3 bases and J by 2 bases, with 14 bases of the junction left unmatched. Looked up from germline, CDR1 is DFQATT and CDR2 is SNEGSKA (reference sequence). This CDR3 comprises 17 residues. In DNA form, the CDR3 reads TGCAGTGCTAGCGGGACCGGGACTAGCTTTGATCCCTACGAGCAGTACTTC. Amino acids: CSASGTGTSFDPYEQYF.

This clonotype was counted between two and nine times. The rearrangement links TRBV2 to TRBJ2-3, with 9 bases that match TRBD1. V gave up 5 bases and J gave up 6 bases; unmatched junction bases: 9. CDR1 is SNHLY and CDR2 is FYNNEI in the germline V gene. CDR3 length: 15 residues. The CDR3 sequence is CASSRDRELGDTQYF. CDR3 bases: TGTGCCAGCAGTCGGGACAGGGAATTGGGTGATACGCAGTATTTT.

Many counts were recorded for this clonotype. This chain uses TRBV7-2 with TRBJ2-5; 8 bases align to TRBD2. The CDR3 totals 20 residues. Trimming cost V 5 bases and J 5 bases; bases outside gene matches: 25. The germline gives CDR1 SGHTA, CDR2 FQGNSA. The CDR3 spells CASSLHGGGQDRKSSETQYF. The CDR3 coding sequence is TGTGCCAGCAGCCTCCACGGGGGGGGGCAAGATCGTAAGTCGTCGGAGACCCAGTACTTC. Supplemented by reference TRBV7-2 and TRBJ2-5, the full variable domain reads GAGVSQSPSNKVTEKGKDVELRCDPISGHTALYWYRQSLGQGLEFLIYFQGNSAPDKSGLPSDRFSAERTGGSVSTLTIQRTQQEDSAVYLCASSLHGGGQDRKSSETQYFGPGTRLLVL.

This clonotype was picked up many times. The chain employs TRBV15 and TRBJ2-7, with D unresolved. The CDR3 covers 14 residues. Germline values: CDR1 LNHNV, CDR2 YYDKDF (reference sequence). V lost 5 bases, J lost 2 bases, and 13 bases lay in between. As DNA, the CDR3 is TGTGCCACCAGCTCTTCGTGGGCCCCCTACGAGCAGTACTTC. Its translation is CATSSSWAPYEQYF.

This clonotype was detected a few times. This chain joins TRBV5-1 and TRBJ2-5; 9 nucleotides align to TRBD1. CDR1 SGHRS and CDR2 YFSETQ come from the germline V gene. The CDR3 covers 14 residues. V trimming: 2 bases; J trimming: 11 bases; junction bases outside the gene matches: 10. CDR3 DNA sequence: TGCGCCAGCAGCTTACAGGGGGCATTGAATGAGCAGTACTTC. Its translation is CASSLQGALNEQYF.

V usage is TRBV6-1 and J usage is TRBJ1-4, with D possibly TRBD1 on 6 matching bases. CDR3 length: 14 amino acids. The germline V gene encodes CDR1 MNHNS and CDR2 SASEGT. Trimming stripped 6 bases from V and 8 bases from J, with 16 bases between. The CDR3: CASRPEQGGEKLFF. CDR3 nucleotides: TGTGCCAGCAGGCCGGAACAGGGTGGCGAAAAACTGTTTTTT.

V usage is TRBV7-9 and J usage is TRBJ2-1, with 12 positions matching TRBD2. Germline V gives CDR1 SEHNR, CDR2 FQNEAQ (reference sequence). CDR3 length equals 16 residues. Trimming at V came to 5 bases and at J to 7 bases, leaving 9 bases not matched to a gene. Here the CDR3 reads CASSPRLAGDGNEQFF. CDR3 nucleotides: TGTGCCAGCAGCCCGAGACTAGCGGGAGACGGGAATGAGCAGTTCTTC. Together with reference TRBV7-9 and TRBJ2-1, the CDR3 gives the full variable domain: DTGVSQNPRHKITKRGQNVTFRCDPISEHNRLYWYRQTLGQGPEFLTYFQNEAQLEKSRLLSDRFSAERPKGSFSTLEIQRTEQGDSAMYLCASSPRLAGDGNEQFFGPGTRLTVL.

The chain combines TRBV19 with TRBJ2-5, with D perhaps TRBD1 or TRBD2 (5 bases each). The end of the DNA aligns better with TRBJ2-7, so the J call may be wrong. Germline V gene sequence: CDR1 LNHDA, CDR2 SQIVND (reference sequence). This CDR3 has 13 amino acids. CDR3 amino acids: CASRSGTLYEQYF. CDR3 DNA sequence: TGTGCCAGTAGGTCCGGGACCCTCTACGAGCAGTACTTC.

This clonotype was seen a single time. The CDR3 is CASSESGMWSTDTQYF. The CDR3 DNA follows: TGTGCCAGCAGTGAATCGGGGATGTGGAGCACAGATACGCAGTATTTT. The rearrangement uses TRBV6-1 and TRBJ2-3, with D possibly TRBD2 on 5 matching bases. The germline gives CDR1 MNHNS, CDR2 SASEGT. This CDR3 spans 16 amino acids. The V gene lost 2 bases and the J gene lost 0 bases, with 12 bases spanning the gap.

This clonotype was seen ten or more times. J is TRBJ2-3 and V is TRBV28; TRBD1 agrees at 7 bases. With 4 bases clipped from V and 2 bases from J, the junction kept 9 bases outside the gene matches. Germline CDR1 is MDHEN and CDR2 is SYDVKM. The CDR3 covers 16 residues. CDR3 loop: CASSSDRAEFTDTQYF. DNA of the CDR3: TGTGCCAGCAGTTCAGACAGGGCCGAATTCACAGATACGCAGTATTTT.

Notes on this clonotype: Because it lacks the conserved phenylalanine or tryptophan at the end, this CDR3 is likely a read error. The genes are TRBV12-3 or TRBV12-4 and TRBJ2-3; 8 bases are a match to TRBD1. This CDR3 region has 15 residues. Unmatched junction bases numbered 6, after V lost 4 bases and J lost 3 bases. The CDR3 DNA follows: TGTGCCAGCAGTTCGACAGGGGTGCGGACAGATACGCAGTATTCT. This sequence encodes CASSSTGVRTDTQYS.

This rearrangement joins TRBV11-3 to TRBJ1-1, with D uncertain. The CDR3 length is 14 residues. The V gene lost 5 bases and the J gene lost 4 bases, with 14 bases spanning the gap. Germline CDR1 reads SGHNT; CDR2 reads YENEEA. CDR3 region: CASSPDGYGTEAFF. The CDR3 DNA follows: TGTGCCAGCAGCCCGGACGGTTACGGCACTGAAGCTTTCTTT.

The chain is built from TRBV4-1 and TRBJ2-1; TRBD2 might be the D (6 bases). CDR1 is MGHRA and CDR2 is YSYEKL in the germline V gene. V was trimmed by 1 base and J by 1 base, leaving 11 bases between them. This CDR3 is 16 amino acids long. Here the CDR3 DNA reads TGCGCCAGCAGCCAAGGAGGCGGGATGTCCTACAATGAGCAGTTCTTC. Encoded protein: CASSQGGGMSYNEQFF.